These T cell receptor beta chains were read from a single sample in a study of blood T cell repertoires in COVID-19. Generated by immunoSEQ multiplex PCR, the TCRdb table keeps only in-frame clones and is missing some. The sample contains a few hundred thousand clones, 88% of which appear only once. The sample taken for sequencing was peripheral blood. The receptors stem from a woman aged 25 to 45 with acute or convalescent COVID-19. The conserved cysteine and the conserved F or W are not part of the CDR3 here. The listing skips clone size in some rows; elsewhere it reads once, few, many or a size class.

cdr3_aa: ASSLGSPGLLDGYT
v_call: TRBV7-6
clone_size: -
j_call: TRBJ1-2

cdr3_aa: ASTRLAGGGTDTQY
v_call: TRBV5-4
clone_size: -
j_call: TRBJ2-3

cdr3_aa: ASSQSVAALTDTQY
v_call: TRBV7-9
clone_size: -
j_call: TRBJ2-3

cdr3_aa: ASSPPLPGARETQY
v_call: TRBV18
clone_size: -
j_call: TRBJ2-5

cdr3_aa: ASSRQGLGNIQY
v_call: TRBV19
clone_size: -
j_call: TRBJ2-4

cdr3_aa: ASSQGPAGPNTGELF
v_call: TRBV3-1/TRBV3-2
clone_size: -
j_call: TRBJ2-2

cdr3_aa: ASSDRVETEAF
v_call: TRBV27
clone_size: -
j_call: TRBJ1-1

cdr3_aa: ASSQDTGRYGYT
v_call: TRBV4-3
clone_size: -
j_call: TRBJ1-2

cdr3_aa: ASSYSRDRGFSGELF
v_call: TRBV6-2/TRBV6-3
clone_size: -
j_call: TRBJ2-2

cdr3_aa: ASRTGDTGELF
v_call: TRBV6-5
clone_size: -
j_call: TRBJ2-2

cdr3_aa: AADSGTSGPTGELF
v_call: TRBV5-4
clone_size: -
j_call: TRBJ2-2

cdr3_aa: ASSTGRGFGNTIY
v_call: TRBV19
clone_size: -
j_call: TRBJ1-3

cdr3_aa: ASSPGHRSWAYNEQF
v_call: TRBV25-1
clone_size: -
j_call: TRBJ2-1

cdr3_aa: ASSITSGLFYEQY
v_call: TRBV19
clone_size: -
j_call: TRBJ2-7

cdr3_aa: ASRNTGSAEAF
v_call: TRBV12-3/TRBV12-4
clone_size: -
j_call: TRBJ1-1

cdr3_aa: ASSLGSVTYEQY
v_call: TRBV7-2
clone_size: once
j_call: TRBJ2-7

cdr3_aa: ASSIDFRGTKLQPQH
v_call: TRBV19
clone_size: -
j_call: TRBJ1-5

cdr3_aa: ASSSRAVAGANNEQF
v_call: TRBV9
clone_size: -
j_call: TRBJ2-1

cdr3_aa: ASSFPSVAGAFLYEQY
v_call: TRBV5-1
clone_size: -
j_call: TRBJ2-7

cdr3_aa: ASRLTGGGGYT
v_call: TRBV27
clone_size: -
j_call: TRBJ1-2

cdr3_aa: ASSLQGNEQF
v_call: TRBV11-2
clone_size: -
j_call: TRBJ2-1

cdr3_aa: ASSLYFANEKLF
v_call: TRBV27
clone_size: -
j_call: TRBJ1-4

cdr3_aa: ATSSGRGDYNEQF
v_call: TRBV15
clone_size: -
j_call: TRBJ2-1

cdr3_aa: ASSFGQGATGNTIY
v_call: TRBV5-6
clone_size: -
j_call: TRBJ1-3

cdr3_aa: AWRRTWRGPGYT
v_call: TRBV30
clone_size: -
j_call: TRBJ1-2

cdr3_aa: ASSSLDRPYEQY
v_call: TRBV7-9
clone_size: few
j_call: TRBJ2-7

cdr3_aa: ASSYSGTSKGEQF
v_call: TRBV7-2
clone_size: -
j_call: TRBJ2-1

cdr3_aa: ASSPLATGVGETQY
v_call: TRBV4-3
clone_size: many
j_call: TRBJ2-5

cdr3_aa: ASSPRPGDTQY
v_call: TRBV19
clone_size: -
j_call: TRBJ2-3

cdr3_aa: ASSLVHRGRGAF
v_call: TRBV7-2
clone_size: few
j_call: TRBJ1-1